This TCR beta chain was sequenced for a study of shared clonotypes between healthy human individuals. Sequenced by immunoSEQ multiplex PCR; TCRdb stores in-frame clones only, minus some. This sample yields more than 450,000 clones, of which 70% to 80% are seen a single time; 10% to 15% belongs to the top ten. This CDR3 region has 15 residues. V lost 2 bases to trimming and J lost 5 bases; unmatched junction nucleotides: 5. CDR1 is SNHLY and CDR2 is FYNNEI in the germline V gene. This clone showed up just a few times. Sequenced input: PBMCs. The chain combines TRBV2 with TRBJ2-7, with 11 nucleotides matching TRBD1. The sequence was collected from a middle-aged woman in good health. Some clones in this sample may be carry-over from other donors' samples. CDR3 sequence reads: CASSEWDRGKNEQYF. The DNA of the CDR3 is TGTGCCAGCAGTGAATGGGACAGGGGGAAGAACGAGCAGTACTTC.